The 14 T cell receptor beta chains reported below all come from one sample, sequenced in a study of T cell changes during pregnancy in multiple sclerosis. The assay was immunoSEQ multiplex PCR, and TCRdb's table has in-frame clones only and misses some. This table holds more than 40,000 clones, 85% to 95% found once. Here the sequenced sample was CD4+ T cells from peripheral blood mononuclear cells, taken in the second trimester of pregnancy. The source is a female donor with multiple sclerosis, enrolled in a pregnancy study.

The chain combines TRBV30 with TRBJ2-7; a weak D match, TRBD2 (5 bases). The CDR3 totals 16 residues. Germline V gene lookup returns CDR1 GTSNPN and CDR2 SVGIG (reference sequence). V dropped 4 bases and J dropped 0 bases, with 19 bases sitting between them. CDR3 sequence reads: CAWNRHVMGSSYEQYF. In DNA, the CDR3 is TGTGCCTGGAACCGACACGTCATGGGGAGCTCCTACGAGCAGTACTTC.

The chain couples TRBV6-5 to TRBJ1-1, with D possibly matching TRBD1 (6 bases). The germline gives CDR1 MNHEY, CDR2 SVGAGI. V was shortened by 5 bases and J by 0 bases, with 13 bases between the two germline ends. This CDR3 contains 15 residues. CDR3 DNA sequence: TGTGCCAGCAGTCGGACAGTCTGGTTGAACACTGAAGCTTTCTTT. Protein product: CASSRTVWLNTEAFF.

The chain carries TRBV7-2 and TRBJ2-3, with D possibly TRBD1 on 6 matching bases. V was cut by 2 bases and J by 4 bases, with 16 bases left in between. Germline CDR1 is SGHTA and CDR2 is FQGNSA. CDR3 length: 16 amino acids. The DNA of the CDR3 is TGTGCCAGCAGCTTAATGACAGGTTCCAGCGCAGATACGCAGTATTTT. Its protein product is CASSLMTGSSADTQYF.

The chain has TRBV10-3 and TRBJ2-1; D may be TRBD1 (5 bases). The CDR3 consists of 20 residues. The germline V and J ends were trimmed by 6 bases and 1 base, with 28 bases remaining between them. Germline assignment: CDR1 ENHRY and CDR2 SYGVKD. CDR3 residues: CAISPLVHRSSGGSYNEQFF. In DNA, the CDR3 is TGTGCCATCAGCCCTCTCGTGCACAGGTCGTCTGGTGGGTCCTACAATGAGCAGTTCTTC.

The V call is TRBV13, the J call TRBJ2-7, with 8 bases fitting TRBD2. The germline gives CDR1 PRHDT, CDR2 FYEKMQ (reference sequence). The CDR3 has 16 amino acids. Trimming took 5 bases from V and 4 from J; bases not matched to a gene: 13. The CDR3: CASSLTSGAGDYEQYF. The CDR3 DNA sequence: TGTGCCAGCAGCCTAACCAGTGGAGCGGGAGATTACGAGCAGTACTTC.

This chain uses TRBV6-1 with TRBJ1-5; D might be TRBD1 (6 bases). V lost 6 bases, J lost 2 bases, and 17 bases lay in between. Germline V gene data show CDR1 as MNHNS and CDR2 as SASEGT. The CDR3 extends over 16 amino acids. The CDR3 DNA is TGTGCCAGCAGCGAAATCACAGGGATCGGCAATCAGCCCCAGCATTTT. Protein product: CASSEITGIGNQPQHF.

In this sample, this clone turned up a few times. Written as DNA, the CDR3 is TGTGCCAGCAGATACGATGGACAGGACCCTAACTATGGCTACACCTTC. This codes for CASRYDGQDPNYGYTF. This chain links TRBV6-4 with TRBJ1-2, with 7 bases matching TRBD1. Germline V gene data show CDR1 as MRHNA and CDR2 as SNTAGT. This CDR3 is 16 amino acids long. The ends lost 6 bases at V and 0 bases at J; junction bases unmatched: 10.

The rearrangement links TRBV6-5 to TRBJ1-1; D unclear. This CDR3 comprises 16 residues. Trimming left V 0 bases short and J 0 bases short, with 11 bases between. Germline CDR1 MNHEY, CDR2 SVGAGI. CDR3 in DNA: TGTGCCAGCAGTTACTCGGTTAGCTATATGAACACTGAAGCTTTCTTT. Its protein product is CASSYSVSYMNTEAFF.

The chain employs TRBV27 and TRBJ1-2; D possibly corresponds to TRBD1 (5 bases). V lost 3 bases to trimming and J lost 4 bases, with 12 bases between them. Germline assignment: CDR1 MNHEY and CDR2 SMNVEV (reference sequence). This CDR3 contains 14 residues. Written as DNA, the CDR3 is TGTGCCAGCAGTTTGACAGCCTTAAGCTATGGCTACACCTTC. Its translation is CASSLTALSYGYTF.

The V gene is TRBV5-4, the J gene TRBJ1-2, with TRBD1 identical over 7 bases. V lost 4 bases and J lost 10; bases outside the gene matches: 19. This CDR3 comprises 16 residues. The germline gives CDR1 SGHNT, CDR2 YYREEE (reference sequence). CDR3: CASSQSDRAYSVIYTF. In DNA, the CDR3 is TGTGCCAGCAGCCAAAGCGACAGGGCCTATTCTGTGATCTACACCTTC.

The chain has TRBV18 and TRBJ2-3; TRBD1 matches 7 bases. The CDR3 covers 14 residues. Trimming removed 6 bases from V and 0 bases from J; junction bases left unmatched: 3. CDR1 and CDR2 from the germline V gene are KGHSH and LQKENI. CDR3 region: CASSGDSSTDTQYF. The CDR3, as DNA: TGTGCCAGCTCTGGGGACAGTAGCACAGATACGCAGTATTTT.

The chain links TRBV6-4 to TRBJ1-1; D may be TRBD1 (5 bases). Trimming shortened V by 9 bases and J by 4 bases, and 15 bases separated the two germline ends. The CDR3 consists of 13 residues. The germline gives CDR1 MRHNA, CDR2 SNTAGT. In DNA, the CDR3 is TGTGCCAGTCGCTCCCGGGGGGGCACTGAAGCTTTCTTT. Translating gives CASRSRGGTEAFF.

The chain combines TRBV28 with TRBJ1-6; D is unresolved. The CDR3 is 15 residues long. Trimming cost V 5 bases and J 7 bases, with 15 bases left between them. Germline CDR1 is MDHEN and CDR2 is SYDVKM. The CDR3 sequence: CASSGQEGWNSPLHF. CDR3 DNA: TGTGCCAGCAGTGGGCAGGAGGGTTGGAATTCACCCCTCCACTTT.

The chain joins TRBV30 to TRBJ2-5; 7 bases match TRBD2. The CDR3 covers 12 residues. After removal of 1 base from V and 4 bases from J, the junction contained 0 bases not matched to a gene. Germline lookup yields CDR1 GTSNPN and CDR2 SVGIG (reference sequence). The CDR3 DNA sequence: TGTGCCTGGAGTGCGGGGGGAGAGACCCAGTACTTC. This sequence encodes CAWSAGGETQYF.